These 2 T cell receptor beta chains originate from one sample sequenced in a study of blood T cell repertoires in COVID-19. TCRdb's copy holds only in-frame clones and misses some; the assay was immunoSEQ multiplex PCR. The sample has roughly 140,000 clones, more than 60% seen once; the top ten hold just under 2%. The specimen sequenced was peripheral blood. The receptors here all came from a woman aged 55-70 years with acute or convalescent COVID-19.

The chain is built from TRBV6-5 and TRBJ2-2; D might be TRBD2 (5 bases). Per germline, CDR1 MNHEY and CDR2 SVGAGI. The V end was cut by 8 bases, the J end by 4 bases, with 14 bases between. The CDR3 is made up of 14 amino acids. The CDR3 spells CASRISGPTGELFF. CDR3 nucleotides: TGTGCCAGCCGCATAAGCGGCCCCACCGGGGAGCTGTTTTTT.

The chain couples TRBV7-2 to TRBJ1-2; D is possibly TRBD1 (5 bases). V was trimmed by 5 bases and J by 4 bases, leaving 11 bases between them. The CDR3 is 13 residues long. CDR1 is SGHTA, CDR2 FQGNSA, per germline. The CDR3 reads CASSLTVPYGYTF. In DNA, the CDR3 is TGTGCCAGCAGCCTGACAGTACCCTATGGCTACACCTTC.